This entry concerns a single TCR beta chain. The antigen remains unidentified. TCRdb's table, derived via immunoSEQ multiplex PCR, lists solely in-frame clones and lacks some. The data show tens of thousands of clones, with 95% to 98% seen just once and 0.64% held by the top ten. V dropped 7 bases and J dropped 3 bases, with 7 bases sitting between them. The CDR3 spans 13 residues. Germline loops: CDR1 MNHNS, CDR2 SASEGT. The data originate from a study of siplizumab effects on memory and regulatory T cells. Study results and limitations: Siplizumab caused a significant drop in alloreactive sequences traceable to unstimulated CD4+ memory cells. Researchers could map only a minor fraction of alloreactive clones to unstimulated subsets. Major contributors to the alloresponse seemed to be naive T cells, which also appeared more diverse than memory cells. Roughly 80-97% of proliferating CD4+ or CD8+ clones defied assignment to a naive or memory phenotype.

Sequencing was done on a sample of naive CD4+ T cells sorted from blood. The chain has TRBV6-1 and TRBJ1-6; maybe TRBD1 (5 bases). This clonotype originated in a human donor in good health. CDR3 DNA sequence: TGTGCCAGCAAGGGGAGCTATAATTCACCCCTCCACTTT. Its protein is CASKGSYNSPLHF.